This TCR beta chain was found in a study of Ad26.COV2.S vaccination and SARS-CoV-2 variants. The CDR3 is 16 amino acids. Trimming took 0 bases from V and 2 from J, leaving 13 bases between them. Per germline, CDR1 SGHDN and CDR2 FVKESK. The protocol was immunoSEQ multiplex PCR, while the TCRdb copy is restricted to in-frame clones and leaves out a portion. The repertoire has about 350,000 clones, under 95% of them found once; the top ten carry 3.9%. The chain employs TRBV14 and TRBJ1-1; D gene ambiguous. This clonotype was obtained from a human donor who had recovered from COVID-19. The specimen was peripheral blood, collected after recovery from COVID-19. The CDR3 DNA follows: TGTGCCAGCAGCCAAGATTTGGGAAACCTTAACACTGAAGCTTTCTTT. Translation gives CASSQDLGNLNTEAFF.